This T cell receptor (beta chain) comes out of a study of tumor-infiltrating lymphocytes in oesophageal squamous cell carcinoma. TCRdb redid the calling of the PCR reads with MiXCR, one entry per CDR3 protein. The sample holds 20,000 or so distinct CDR3 sequences, roughly 40% seen once. The CDR3 covers 11 residues. The V gene lost 0 bases and the J gene lost 15 bases, with 9 bases spanning the gap. Germline assignment: CDR1 SGHVS and CDR2 FNYEAQ. This clonotype was sampled from a male donor with esophageal squamous cell carcinoma. V and J are TRBV7-6 and TRBJ2-1, with unresolved D. Sequencing was carried out using esophageal tumor tissue. The CDR3 reads CASSLAPLRFF. The CDR3 DNA is TGTGCCAGCAGCTTAGCTCCCCTGAGGTTCTTC. Using reference TRBV7-6 and TRBJ2-1 for the parts outside the CDR3, the full variable domain is GAGVSQSPRYKVTKRGQDVALRCDPISGHVSLYWYRQALGQGPEFLTYFNYEAQQDKSGLPNDRFSAERPEGSISTLTIQRTEQRDSAMYRCASSLAPLRFFGPGTRLTVL.